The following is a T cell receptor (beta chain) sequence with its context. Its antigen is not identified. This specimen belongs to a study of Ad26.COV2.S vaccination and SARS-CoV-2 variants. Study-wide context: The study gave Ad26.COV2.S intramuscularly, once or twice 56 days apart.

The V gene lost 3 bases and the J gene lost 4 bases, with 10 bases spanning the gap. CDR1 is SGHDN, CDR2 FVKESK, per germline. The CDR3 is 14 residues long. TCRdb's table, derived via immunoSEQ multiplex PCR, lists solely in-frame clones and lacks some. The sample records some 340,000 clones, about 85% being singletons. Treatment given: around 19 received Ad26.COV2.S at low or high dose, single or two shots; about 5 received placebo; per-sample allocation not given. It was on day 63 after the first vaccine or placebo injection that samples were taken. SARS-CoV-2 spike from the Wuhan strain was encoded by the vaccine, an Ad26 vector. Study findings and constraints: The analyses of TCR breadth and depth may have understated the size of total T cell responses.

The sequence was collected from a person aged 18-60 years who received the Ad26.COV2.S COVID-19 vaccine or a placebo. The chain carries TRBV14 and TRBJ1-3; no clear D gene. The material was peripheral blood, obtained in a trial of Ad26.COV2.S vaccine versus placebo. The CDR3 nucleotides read TGTGCCAGCAGCCATCAAATCCGGGGAAACACCATATATTTT. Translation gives CASSHQIRGNTIYF. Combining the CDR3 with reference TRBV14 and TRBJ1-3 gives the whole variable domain EAGVTQFPSHSVIEKGQTVTLRCDPISGHDNLYWYRRVMGKEIKFLLHFVKESKQDESGMPNNRFLAERTGGTYSTLKVQPAELEDSGVYFCASSHQIRGNTIYFGEGSWLTVV.